A selection of T cell receptor beta chains follows, all from one sample in a study of CD8+ T cells in alopecia areata. Sequenced by immunoSEQ multiplex PCR; TCRdb stores in-frame clones only, minus some. The sample holds more than 95,000 clones; about three fifths are singletons and the top ten take roughly 30%. The sample in question was CD8+ T cells sorted from blood, obtained at week 4, from a patient treated with tofacitinib. Every receptor here comes from a human donor with alopecia areata. CDR3s include the opening cysteine and the closing phenylalanine or tryptophan. Fields, in order: D gene, clone size, J gene, V gene, CDR3 DNA, CDR3 protein. D genes are given only for firm matches. Some rows have no size entry. The others give once, few or many, or a class for an expanded clone.

. few TRBJ1-1 TRBV29-1 TGCAGCGTCCACATGGGGGATCTGAACACTGAAGCTTTCTTT CSVHMGDLNTEAFF
TRBD2 . TRBJ2-5 TRBV7-2 TGTGCCAGCTCCGGGGAGGGTGCTTTTAGGACCCAGTACTTC CASSGEGAFRTQYF
TRBD1 . TRBJ2-3 TRBV10-3 TGTGCCATCAGTGAGAATACAGGGGAGAGAACAGATACGCAGTATTTT CAISENTGERTDTQYF
. . TRBJ1-2 TRBV4-1 TGCGCCAGCAGCCAAGTGGACACAAACTATGGCTACACCTTC CASSQVDTNYGYTF
. . TRBJ1-5 TRBV27 TGTGCCAGCAGTTTGGCAGGGAATCAGCCCCAGCATTTT CASSLAGNQPQHF
. few TRBJ1-2 TRBV27 TGTGCCAGCAGTTTACAGGGGAGCTATGGCTACACCTTC CASSLQGSYGYTF
. . TRBJ2-1 TRBV5-1 TGCGCCAGCAGCTTGTGGGGAAACAATGAGCAGTTCTTC CASSLWGNNEQFF
TRBD1 . TRBJ1-2 TRBV5-1 TGCGCCAGCAGTTCCGGACAGGGATCCTATGGCTACACCTTC CASSSGQGSYGYTF
. few TRBJ2-1 TRBV29-1 TGCAGCGTTGAGGGCGAGGGGCCCGGGGCCGGTGAGCAGTTCTTC CSVEGEGPGAGEQFF
. . TRBJ2-7 TRBV15 TGTGCCACCGCCGGGGGATACGAGCAGTACTTC CATAGGYEQYF
. . TRBJ2-7 TRBV29-1 TGCAGCGTTGAAGATCTGGAGACCCGCGGCGAGCAGTACTTC CSVEDLETRGEQYF
. . TRBJ2-5 TRBV29-1 TGCAGCGCCCTCAAGGAAGGGCCACAAGAGACCCAGTACTTC CSALKEGPQETQYF
. . TRBJ2-7 TRBV5-1 TGCGCCAGCAGCTTGGGACAGAACAACGAGCAGTACTTC CASSLGQNNEQYF
TRBD1 few TRBJ1-5 TRBV27 TGTGCCAGCACCCCAGGGGGGGCGAATCAGCCCCAGCATTTT CASTPGGANQPQHF
. . TRBJ2-7 TRBV30 TGTGCCTGGACCGGGGGTAGGGGCGAGCAGTACTTC CAWTGGRGEQYF
. few TRBJ1-6 TRBV7-9 TGTGCCAGCAGCTCTCTCGACGTTGTAGGGAGCTCACCCCTCCACTTT CASSSLDVVGSSPLHF
TRBD2 . TRBJ2-3 TRBV4-1 TGCGCCAGCAGCCAAGTATTGCGGGGGGGGAGCACAGATACGCAGTATTTT CASSQVLRGGSTDTQYF
. few TRBJ2-3 TRBV7-9 TGTGCCAGCAGCTTAGCCCCGACAGTCACAGATACGCAGTATTTT CASSLAPTVTDTQYF
. few TRBJ1-5 TRBV7-9 TGTGCCAGCAGCTTAGTGTCGGGGGGGCTTAGCAATCAGCCCCAGCATTTT CASSLVSGGLSNQPQHF
. . TRBJ2-6 TRBV29-1 TGCAGCGTTGGCGCCAGGGAATCAGGGGCCAACGTCCTGACTTTC CSVGARESGANVLTF
TRBD1 . TRBJ2-5 TRBV29-1 TGCAGCGCCCGAGGGACAGGGCGAGACAGGGAGACCCAGTACTTC CSARGTGRDRETQYF
. . TRBJ1-5 TRBV27 TGTGCCAGCAGTTTATCCAGGGAAGGCAATCAGCCCCAGCATTTT CASSLSREGNQPQHF
TRBD2 . TRBJ2-7 TRBV30 TGTGCCTGGGAGGGGCCTTCTAGCGGGGGCCCTTACGAGCAGTACTTC CAWEGPSSGGPYEQYF
. . TRBJ1-2 TRBV27 TGTGCCAGCAGTTTAAGTTCGGTGACGGATGGCTACACCTTC CASSLSSVTDGYTF
TRBD1 . TRBJ1-1 TRBV6-6 TGTGCCAGCAAATCTTGGGACAGCCACAGGGACACTGAAGCTTTCTTT CASKSWDSHRDTEAFF
. . TRBJ2-3 TRBV7-9 TGTGCCAGCAGCTTAGTCGGAGGTTTCACAGATACGCAGTATTTT CASSLVGGFTDTQYF
. . TRBJ2-1 TRBV7-9 TGTGCCAGCAGCTTAGGAGGGGTTTACAATGAGCAGTTCTTC CASSLGGVYNEQFF
. . TRBJ2-2 TRBV30 TGTGCCCGAGGGCAGGAGAACACCGGGGAGCTGTTTTTT CARGQENTGELFF
TRBD1 . TRBJ2-7 TRBV30 TGTGCCTGGAGTGTGGGGACAGGGACCTACGAGCAGTACTTC CAWSVGTGTYEQYF
. . TRBJ1-1 TRBV5-1 TGCGCCAGCAGCTCTAACCCTTCACCCAGCCAAGCTTTCTTT CASSSNPSPSQAFF
. . TRBJ2-2 TRBV5-1 TGCGCCAGCAGCTTGGGGCAGGGCCGGGACACCGGGGAGCTGTTTTTT CASSLGQGRDTGELFF
. . TRBJ1-1 TRBV29-1 TGCAGCGTCCAAGGGTATGCGAACACTGAAGCTTTCTTT CSVQGYANTEAFF
. . TRBJ2-2 TRBV29-1 TGCAGCGTTGTATGGTCCGGGGAGCTGTTTTTT CSVVWSGELFF
. . TRBJ2-5 TRBV30 TGTGCCTGGAGTCCGGGCTCGGAGACCCAGTACTTC CAWSPGSETQYF
TRBD1 . TRBJ1-1 TRBV7-9 TGTGCCAGCAGCTTAGTTGGGACAGCTAACACTGAAGCTTTCTTT CASSLVGTANTEAFF
. few TRBJ1-1 TRBV19 TGTGCCAGTAGTGAACAACAGGATCGGACTGAAGCTTTCTTT CASSEQQDRTEAFF